The T cell receptor (beta chain) described here comes from a study of OX40 agonist ivuxolimab in advanced cancers. Study background: Recorded diagnoses for dose-escalation patients were hepatocellular carcinoma, melanoma, renal cell or head and neck cancer. One hepatocellular carcinoma and a couple of cutaneous melanoma patients partially responded.

About this clone itself: As yet, its antigen is unknown.

Sequenced by immunoSEQ multiplex PCR; TCRdb stores in-frame clones only, minus some. The data show 34,000 or so clones, 75% to 95% seen once. General observations from the study: Those patients achieving a partial response at 0.1-3.0 mg/kg showed among the lowest clonal expansion. The authors also found low normalized T-cell clonal expansion in some nonresponders.

With V trimmed by 5 bases and J by 4 bases, 8 bases remained unmatched. There are 15 residues in the CDR3. The germline V gene has CDR1 SEHNR and CDR2 FQNEAQ (reference sequence). The V gene is TRBV7-9, the J gene TRBJ1-1; TRBD1 matches at 9 bases. The TCR was taken from an adult with an advanced solid tumor such as melanoma, head and neck, liver or kidney cancer. Sequencing was performed on CD4+ or CD8+ T cells sorted from blood, taken in a trial of the OX40 agonist ivuxolimab. CDR3 region: CASSPRDRVGTEAFF. In DNA, the CDR3 is TGTGCCAGCAGCCCACGGGACAGGGTTGGCACTGAAGCTTTCTTT.